This TCR beta chain was found in a study of blood T cell repertoires in COVID-19. Study overall: The United States, Italy and Spain supplied acute and convalescent COVID-19 samples. PBMCs, B-cell-depleted T cells, or T cells were the source of the cDNA or gDNA that made up the material.

Source study methods: Amplifying reference gene primers gave estimates of nucleated cell counts. The data were produced by immunoSEQ multiplex PCR, yet TCRdb's version contains in-frame clones alone and is incomplete. Clone size and V and J calls were adopted from that table, with D and trimming inferred from the DNA. Of about 110,000 clones in the sample, 71% were seen once. Germline V gives CDR1 SNHLY, CDR2 FYNNEI. After removal of 8 bases from V and 1 base from J, the junction contained 6 bases not matched to a gene. The CDR3 spans 14 residues. The sample taken for sequencing was peripheral blood. This clonotype was obtained from a human donor with acute or convalescent COVID-19. The donor label of this sample is uncertain. The rearrangement links TRBV2 to TRBJ1-1; 8 positions agree with TRBD1. The DNA for the CDR3 is TGTGCCAGCGGCTGGACAGGGTGGAACACTGAAGCTTTCTTT. The encoded protein is CASGWTGWNTEAFF.